This T cell receptor (beta chain) was identified during a study of Graves' ophthalmopathy and Graves' hyperthyroidism. Study observations and caveats: Blood repertoires reportedly contained most expanded thyroid clonotypes above 0.001 frequency.

Amplification of TCR beta CDR3 regions used RNA transcripts. The library came from an HTBI-primed first-round RT-PCR and a second-round multiplex PCR. MiXCR, applied by TCRdb to the multiplex PCR reads, yields one record per CDR3 protein. Counted here are some 360,000 distinct CDR3 sequences, about 18% occurring once; the ten biggest clones make up roughly 2.4%. The CDR3 covers 15 residues. Germline CDR1 and CDR2: SNHLY and FYNNEI. The V gene end was trimmed by 4 bases and the J gene end by 3 bases; junction bases not matched to a gene: 1. Stable hyperthyroidism referred to disease that showed no ophthalmopathy within 18 months of follow-up. Establishment of the diagnosis relied upon clinical symptoms, serum thyroxine, TRAb, thyroid ultrasound and orbital computed tomography. This clonotype was recorded many times. No antigen is known for it.

The chain employs TRBV2 and TRBJ2-2, with 11 bases lining up with TRBD2. Sequencing used peripheral blood. The origin of this receptor is an adult woman with stable Graves' hyperthyroidism. The DNA of the CDR3 is TGTGCCAGCAGTGGACTAGCGGGATACACCGGGGAGCTGTTTTTT. Protein product: CASSGLAGYTGELFF.